The clone carrying this T cell receptor (beta chain) was detected a few times. Antigen specificity is unknown. TCRdb redid the calling of the 5' RACE reads with MiXCR, one entry per CDR3 protein. The sample consists of roughly 180,000 distinct CDR3 sequences, about 9.9% of them appearing once. The data were taken from a study of T-cell memory formation after mild COVID-19. Study-wide results and limits: Contracting clones, day 15 to 85, had balanced CD4/CD8, and later expanders favored CD4+. Cross-reactive memory apparently joined, as some responding clones appeared in pre-infection memory.

Germline V gene data show CDR1 as MNHEY and CDR2 as SVGEGT. V dropped 5 bases and J dropped 6 bases, with 19 bases sitting between them. This CDR3 is built from 16 residues. The sequence came from a young man who had mild COVID-19 (a few samples of this study predate the infection). Cell type and time point are not known. The sequencing input was PBMCs or a T cell subset sorted from them (not recorded which). The chain recombines TRBV6-2 or TRBV6-3 with TRBJ2-2, with D possibly TRBD1 on 7 matching bases. The CDR3 nucleotides are TGTGCCAGCAGTAATGGAGGAGGGGGCCTCCCCGGGGAGCTGTTTTTT. Translating gives CASSNGGGGLPGELFF.